The 18 T cell receptor beta chains in this list originate from one sample, sequenced in a study of T cell repertoires in cytomegalovirus infection. Their antigens are not known. MiXCR, applied by TCRdb to the reads, yields one record per CDR3 protein. The sample has around 540,000 distinct CDR3 sequences, roughly a third seen once. Material: cultured PBMCs, obtained from culture after CMV antigen stimulation. The receptors were sampled from a human donor in good health (CMV status not recorded). Some clones in this sample may be carry-over from other donors' samples.

The V call is TRBV18, the J call TRBJ2-1; 11 bases are shared with TRBD2. This CDR3 is 19 amino acids long. Looked up from germline, CDR1 is KGHSH and CDR2 is LQKENI. Losses at the gene ends were 0 bases for V and 0 bases for J; bases not matched to a gene: 7. CDR3 protein: CASSPPTSGTFSSYNEQFF. CDR3 coding DNA: TGTGCCAGCTCACCACCGACTAGCGGGACCTTCAGCTCCTACAATGAGCAGTTCTTC. Full variable domain (outside the CDR3, taken from reference TRBV18 and TRBJ2-1): NAGVMQNPRHLVRRRGQEARLRCSPMKGHSHVYWYRQLPEEGLKFMVYLQKENIIDESGMPKERFSAEFPKEGPSILRIQQVVRGDSAAYFCASSPPTSGTFSSYNEQFFGPGTRLTVL.

A remark on this clonotype: Germline is not matched at one junction end, which may reflect a read error. V is TRBV5-5 and J is TRBJ1-5; TRBD1 is a possible D gene (6 bases). The CDR3 is made up of 15 amino acids. Germline CDR1 SGHKS, CDR2 YYEKEE (reference sequence). The CDR3 DNA follows: TGTGCCAGCAGGTTGGGGGACACCCGGGATCAGCCCCAGCATTTT. Amino acids: CASRLGDTRDQPQHF.

This clonotype has a single count. This sequence joins TRBV11-2 and TRBJ2-1; TRBD2 might be the D (6 bases). In germline, CDR1 is SGHAT, CDR2 FQNNGV. V was cut by 5 bases and J by 7 bases, with 18 bases left in between. CDR3 size: 15 residues. In DNA form, the CDR3 reads TGTGCCAGCAGCGCGGGACCCCCGTCGGGGAATGAGCAGTTCTTC. Its protein is CASSAGPPSGNEQFF.

V gene TRBV28 combines with J gene TRBJ2-1, with 13 bases fitting TRBD2. The CDR3 spans 16 residues. CDR1 is MDHEN, CDR2 SYDVKM, per germline. The V segment lost 2 bases and the J segment 9 bases; nucleotides outside the gene matches: 7. The CDR3 protein is CASSLQLAGGSSEQFF. The CDR3 bases are TGTGCCAGCAGTTTACAACTAGCGGGAGGGTCGAGTGAGCAGTTCTTC. Full variable domain (outside the CDR3, taken from reference TRBV28 and TRBJ2-1): DVKVTQSSRYLVKRTGEKVFLECVQDMDHENMFWYRQDPGLGLRLIYFSYDVKMKEKGDIPEGYSVSREKKERFSLILESASTNQTSMYLCASSLQLAGGSSEQFFGPGTRLTVL.

The chain couples TRBV19 to TRBJ2-1; D possibly corresponds to TRBD2 (6 bases). CDR3 length: 14 residues. The ends were cut back, 6 bases at V and 7 bases at J, with 16 bases in the middle. From germline, CDR1 is LNHDA and CDR2 SQIVND (reference sequence). The chain's CDR3 is CASSRLERKNEQFF. CDR3 coding DNA: TGTGCCAGTAGCCGACTAGAAAGGAAAAATGAGCAGTTCTTC.

This clonotype came up a few times. The chain joins TRBV6-1 to TRBJ2-3, with 9 bases matching TRBD2. Germline CDR1 and CDR2: MNHNS and SASEGT. This CDR3 comprises 15 residues. V dropped 1 base and J dropped 1; count of bases not matched to a gene: 0. CDR3 DNA sequence: TGTGCCAGCAGTGAAGGGACTAGCGGCACAGATACGCAGTATTTT. This encodes CASSEGTSGTDTQYF.

V usage is TRBV12-3 or TRBV12-4 and J usage is TRBJ2-7; D not certain. This CDR3 comprises 12 residues. With 5 bases removed from V and 6 bases from J, the gap between germline ends came to 11 bases. The CDR3 loop reads CASSLFPGEQYV. DNA of the CDR3: TGTGCCAGCAGTCTCTTTCCGGGCGAGCAGTACGTC.

The rearrangement joins TRBV20-1 to TRBJ2-7, with 10 positions matching TRBD2. Germline trimming cut 0 bases from V and 4 bases from J; bases unmatched to any gene: 9. Germline V gene data show CDR1 as DFQATT and CDR2 as SNEGSKA (reference sequence). The CDR3 runs 16 residues. For the CDR3, the DNA is TGCAGTGCTAGAGATCTTCGCAGCGGGAGGGCGTACGAGCAGTACTTC. This translates into CSARDLRSGRAYEQYF.

The chain is built from TRBV2 and TRBJ1-1; TRBD1 aligns across 7 bases. Germline V gene lookup returns CDR1 SNHLY and CDR2 FYNNEI. Trimming at V came to 6 bases and at J to 3 bases, leaving 7 bases not matched to a gene. The CDR3 contains 14 residues. The CDR3 here is CASSGRQGHTEAFF. The DNA of the CDR3 is TGTGCCAGCAGCGGACGACAGGGCCACACTGAAGCTTTCTTT.

This clonotype occurred a few times. The V and J genes are TRBV5-1 and TRBJ2-3, with D possibly matching TRBD1 (5 bases). In germline, CDR1 is SGHRS, CDR2 YFSETQ. There are 17 residues in the CDR3. V was shortened by 0 bases and J by 0 bases, with 14 bases between the two germline ends. CDR3 nucleotides: TGCGCCAGCAGCTTGGAAGGGGCGAAACCTAGCACAGATACGCAGTATTTT. Amino acid sequence: CASSLEGAKPSTDTQYF. Full variable domain (outside the CDR3, taken from reference TRBV5-1 and TRBJ2-3): KAGVTQTPRYLIKTRGQQVTLSCSPISGHRSVSWYQQTPGQGLQFLFEYFSETQRNKGNFPGRFSGRQFSNSRSEMNVSTLELGDSALYLCASSLEGAKPSTDTQYFGPGTRLTVL.

In the case of this clonotype: A junction end diverges from the germline sequence, so it may reflect a read error. CDR3 in DNA: TGTGCCAGAAGCTTAGCGACAAACACTGAAGCTTTCTTT. Protein sequence: CARSLATNTEAFF. This chain links TRBV7-6 with TRBJ1-1; D gene ambiguous. CDR3 length equals 13 residues. Looked up from germline, CDR1 is SGHVS and CDR2 is FNYEAQ. Together with reference TRBV7-6 and TRBJ1-1, the CDR3 gives the full variable domain: GAGVSQSPRYKVTKRGQDVALRCDPISGHVSLYWYRQALGQGPEFLTYFNYEAQQDKSGLPNDRFSAERPEGSISTLTIQRTEQRDSAMYRCARSLATNTEAFFGQGTRLTVV.

This clonotype was observed a handful of times. The chain joins TRBV4-1 to TRBJ1-6, with 8 positions matching TRBD1. Germline CDR1 is MGHRA and CDR2 is YSYEKL. This CDR3 has 13 amino acids. The trim removed 5 bases at V and 16 bases at J, leaving 10 bases unmatched. This chain's CDR3 is CASSSGGPAGLHF. In DNA, the CDR3 is TGCGCCAGCAGCTCAGGGGGCCCGGCCGGGCTCCACTTT.

This clonotype has a handful of counts. V gene TRBV28 combines with J gene TRBJ1-2; TRBD1 agrees at 8 bases. Germline lookup yields CDR1 MDHEN and CDR2 SYDVKM. The CDR3 is 14 amino acids. Trimming took 6 bases from V and 6 from J; bases not matched to a gene: 9. CDR3 nucleotide sequence: TGTGCCAGCAGCAACCCGGACAGGGTGAATGGCTACACCTTC. Its translation is CASSNPDRVNGYTF.

This chain joins TRBV27 and TRBJ2-1; possibly TRBD2 for D (6 bases). CDR1 MNHEY and CDR2 SMNVEV come from the germline V gene (reference sequence). Trimming removed 5 bases from V and 6 bases from J, with 14 bases in between. CDR3 length equals 14 residues. CDR3 region: CASSTHLGGNEQFF. CDR3 sequence (DNA): TGTGCCAGCAGTACCCACCTCGGGGGCAATGAGCAGTTCTTC.

This clonotype was counted only a few times. This chain links TRBV20-1 with TRBJ2-2; D not certain. V was clipped by 3 bases and J by 3 bases, with 14 bases between them. Germline V lookup: CDR1 DFQATT, CDR2 SNEGSKA (reference sequence). The CDR3 extends over 15 amino acids. CDR3 protein: CSASHAGADTGELFF. The CDR3 DNA follows: TGCAGTGCTAGTCACGCAGGTGCGGACACCGGGGAGCTGTTTTTT.

V is TRBV12-3 or TRBV12-4 and J is TRBJ2-3; 12 positions agree with TRBD2. CDR3 length equals 15 residues. Trimming at V came to 6 bases and at J to 6 bases, leaving 7 bases not matched to a gene. CDR3 sequence reads: CASSLRLAGDDTQYF. The CDR3 region has the DNA TGTGCCAGCAGCCTCCGACTAGCGGGAGATGATACGCAGTATTTT.

This clonotype appeared a few times. The chain recombines TRBV19 with TRBJ2-1; the D is unclear. Germline V gene sequence: CDR1 LNHDA, CDR2 SQIVND (reference sequence). The CDR3 spans 13 residues. Trimming left V 6 bases short and J 1 base short, with 7 bases between. As DNA, the CDR3 is TGTGCCAGTAGGCCAGCGTCCTACAATGAGCAGTTCTTC. Encoded protein: CASRPASYNEQFF. Together with reference TRBV19 and TRBJ2-1, the CDR3 gives the full variable domain: DGGITQSPKYLFRKEGQNVTLSCEQNLNHDAMYWYRQDPGQGLRLIYYSQIVNDFQKGDIAEGYSVSREKKESFPLTVTSAQKNPTAFYLCASRPASYNEQFFGPGTRLTVL.

The gene calls are TRBV7-6 and TRBJ2-3; D is unclear. The V gene's germline CDR1 is SGHVS and CDR2 FNYEAQ. The CDR3 contains 14 residues. Trimming took off 1 base at V and 2 bases at J, with 7 bases between the two ends. Here the CDR3 reads CASSLDLHTDTQYF. The CDR3 DNA sequence: TGTGCCAGCAGCTTAGATCTGCACACAGATACGCAGTATTTT.